This T cell receptor beta chain derives from a study of early stage breast cancer tumors. As for the study in general: About 80% of the 16 invasive tumors were ER+, PR+ and HER2-. Among approximately twelve ER+/PR+/HER2- tumors, eight were ductal, four lobular.

The CDR3 runs to 17 residues. Germline-derived CDR1 and CDR2 are KGHSH and LQKENI. V shed 2 bases, J shed 1 base, and the junction held 11 bases outside the gene matches. Here immunoSEQ multiplex PCR was the method, and the copy in TCRdb shows in-frame clones only, minus some. Among around 9,000 clones listed, about 70% were seen once. Study-level findings and limits: Most shared enriched TCRB sequences were commonly generated ones. In most of the 16 patients, blood comparison separated tumor from normal breast.

This clone was observed a few times. Its cognate antigen is unknown. The chain links TRBV18 to TRBJ2-7, with 7 bases that match TRBD2. Sequenced sample: normal breast tissue next to the tumor. The receptor comes from a person between 55 and 69 years old with breast cancer. The CDR3 reads CASSPTPRDYPSYEQYF. CDR3 sequence (DNA): TGTGCCAGCTCACCAACGCCCCGGGACTACCCTTCCTACGAGCAGTACTTC. Supplemented by reference TRBV18 and TRBJ2-7, the full variable domain reads NAGVMQNPRHLVRRRGQEARLRCSPMKGHSHVYWYRQLPEEGLKFMVYLQKENIIDESGMPKERFSAEFPKEGPSILRIQQVVRGDSAAYFCASSPTPRDYPSYEQYFGPGTRLTVT.